These T cell receptor beta chains were read from a single sample in a study of graft-versus-host responses after intestinal transplantation. This table comes from immunoSEQ multiplex PCR, and its TCRdb copy is limited to in-frame clones, with some not included. Here the sample spans approximately 16,000 clones, over 50% being singletons. The sequences come from ileum tissue, collected 524 days after transplant. The receptors originated from a human patient who received an intestinal transplant, so some T cells may come from the graft donor. Each CDR3 is given with its conserved first and last residue. The order of the fields is CDR3 protein, CDR3 DNA, clone size, J gene, V gene, D gene. The D gene is left open where the match is weak. Where a row states a size, it is once, few, many or the class of an expanded clone; other rows omit it.

CDR3aa: CASSNRGTGEGYEQYF
CDR3nt: TGTGCCAGCAGCAATCGAGGGACAGGGGAGGGTTACGAGCAGTACTTC
abundance: .
j_gene: TRBJ2-7
v_gene: TRBV21-1
d_gene: .

CDR3aa: CASSLEGLNYQPQHF
CDR3nt: TGTGCCAGCAGCTTAGAGGGACTAAACTATCAGCCCCAGCATTTT
abundance: few
j_gene: TRBJ1-5
v_gene: TRBV11-2
d_gene: .

CDR3aa: CATELQGREAEAFF
CDR3nt: TGTGCCACCGAACTACAGGGGCGAGAAGCTGAAGCTTTCTTT
abundance: .
j_gene: TRBJ1-1
v_gene: TRBV6-6
d_gene: TRBD1

CDR3aa: CASSEGPPDRGFRNEQYF
CDR3nt: TGTGCCAGCAGTGAAGGACCCCCAGACAGGGGATTTAGGAACGAGCAGTACTTC
abundance: .
j_gene: TRBJ2-7
v_gene: TRBV6-1
d_gene: TRBD1

CDR3aa: CASSITSGDSYEQYF
CDR3nt: TGTGCCAGTAGTATCACTAGCGGGGACTCCTACGAGCAGTACTTC
abundance: once
j_gene: TRBJ2-7
v_gene: TRBV19
d_gene: TRBD2

CDR3aa: CASTPWALAGNEQYF
CDR3nt: TGTGCCAGCACCCCTTGGGCACTAGCGGGGAACGAGCAGTACTTC
abundance: .
j_gene: TRBJ2-7
v_gene: TRBV7-2
d_gene: TRBD2

CDR3aa: CASSQGLDNTQYF
CDR3nt: TGCGCCAGCAGCCAAGGCCTAGATAATACGCAGTATTTT
abundance: .
j_gene: TRBJ2-3
v_gene: TRBV4-1
d_gene: .

CDR3aa: CASSIGTGLGEKLFF
CDR3nt: TGCGCCAGCAGCATAGGGACAGGACTTGGTGAAAAACTGTTTTTT
abundance: .
j_gene: TRBJ1-4
v_gene: TRBV5-1
d_gene: TRBD1

CDR3aa: CASSLAGGGSYNEQFF
CDR3nt: TGCGCCAGCAGCTTGGCCGGGGGGGGCTCCTACAATGAGCAGTTCTTC
abundance: .
j_gene: TRBJ2-1
v_gene: TRBV5-1
d_gene: TRBD2

CDR3aa: CASSYSARSGYTF
CDR3nt: TGTGCCAGCAGTTACTCGGCCAGAAGTGGCTACACCTTC
abundance: .
j_gene: TRBJ1-2
v_gene: TRBV6-6
d_gene: .

CDR3aa: CASSRQGGWAEKLFF
CDR3nt: TGTGCCAGCAGTCGTCAGGGTGGCTGGGCTGAAAAACTGTTTTTT
abundance: few
j_gene: TRBJ1-4
v_gene: TRBV2
d_gene: .

CDR3aa: CATQGSPAKNIQYF
CDR3nt: TGTGCCACCCAGGGGTCCCCTGCCAAAAACATTCAGTACTTC
abundance: .
j_gene: TRBJ2-4
v_gene: TRBV19
d_gene: .

CDR3aa: CASSRSGGANEQYF
CDR3nt: TGTGCCAGCAGCCGCAGCGGGGGGGCTAACGAGCAGTACTTC
abundance: few
j_gene: TRBJ2-7
v_gene: TRBV6-6
d_gene: TRBD2

CDR3aa: CASSEIEGLRSPLHF
CDR3nt: TGTGCCAGCAGTGAAATTGAAGGTTTGAGGTCACCCCTCCACTTT
abundance: .
j_gene: TRBJ1-6
v_gene: TRBV6-1
d_gene: .

CDR3aa: CASSQVQGYNEQFF
CDR3nt: TGCGCCAGCAGCCAAGTCCAGGGCTACAATGAGCAGTTCTTC
abundance: .
j_gene: TRBJ2-1
v_gene: TRBV4-3
d_gene: .

CDR3aa: CASSQDYRAADTQYF
CDR3nt: TGCGCCAGCAGCCAAGATTACAGGGCCGCAGATACGCAGTATTTT
abundance: .
j_gene: TRBJ2-3
v_gene: TRBV4-3
d_gene: .

CDR3aa: CAWTLSGDGYEQYF
CDR3nt: TGTGCCTGGACCCTATCAGGGGATGGCTACGAGCAGTACTTC
abundance: .
j_gene: TRBJ2-7
v_gene: TRBV30
d_gene: .

CDR3aa: CASSQGTGGSYNEQFF
CDR3nt: TGTGCCAGCAGCCAAGGTACAGGGGGATCCTACAATGAGCAGTTCTTC
abundance: .
j_gene: TRBJ2-1
v_gene: TRBV11-2
d_gene: TRBD1

CDR3aa: CAWSLASEKLFF
CDR3nt: TGTGCCTGGAGCCTTGCGAGTGAAAAACTGTTTTTT
abundance: few
j_gene: TRBJ1-4
v_gene: TRBV30
d_gene: .

CDR3aa: CASSLGTSRPAF
CDR3nt: TGTGCCAGCAGCCTTGGGACTAGCCGGCCAGCCTTC
abundance: .
j_gene: TRBJ2-7
v_gene: TRBV7-2
d_gene: TRBD2

CDR3aa: CASSSSGTGGGEQFF
CDR3nt: TGTGCCAGTAGTTCCTCCGGGACAGGGGGCGGTGAGCAGTTCTTC
abundance: .
j_gene: TRBJ2-1
v_gene: TRBV19
d_gene: TRBD1

CDR3aa: CASSQDDRGWGNEQFF
CDR3nt: TGCGCCAGCAGCCAGGATGACAGGGGATGGGGCAATGAGCAGTTCTTC
abundance: few
j_gene: TRBJ2-1
v_gene: TRBV4-3
d_gene: TRBD1

CDR3aa: CASSLVGRVTTNEKLFF
CDR3nt: TGTGCCAGCAGCTTGGTTGGCAGGGTGACAACTAATGAAAAACTGTTTTTT
abundance: .
j_gene: TRBJ1-4
v_gene: TRBV7-6
d_gene: .

CDR3aa: CASSLEITWRGGEQYF
CDR3nt: TGTGCCAGCAGCTTAGAAATAACATGGCGGGGGGGCGAGCAGTACTTC
abundance: .
j_gene: TRBJ2-7
v_gene: TRBV7-2
d_gene: TRBD2

CDR3aa: CASSSSSYNEQFF
CDR3nt: TGTGCCAGCAGCTCTAGCTCCTACAATGAGCAGTTCTTC
abundance: few
j_gene: TRBJ2-1
v_gene: TRBV5-6
d_gene: .

CDR3aa: CASSEASGSGANVLTF
CDR3nt: TGTGCCAGCAGTGAAGCTAGCGGCTCTGGGGCCAACGTCCTGACTTTC
abundance: .
j_gene: TRBJ2-6
v_gene: TRBV6-1
d_gene: .

CDR3aa: CAWSTREGGKTVF
CDR3nt: TGTGCCTGGAGTACGAGGGAAGGGGGAAAAACTGTTTTT
abundance: few
j_gene: TRBJ1-4
v_gene: TRBV30
d_gene: .

CDR3aa: CASSLLPGQGAPDSNQPQHF
CDR3nt: TGCGCCAGCAGCTTGTTACCGGGACAGGGGGCGCCGGATAGCAATCAGCCCCAGCATTTT
abundance: once
j_gene: TRBJ1-5
v_gene: TRBV5-1
d_gene: TRBD1

CDR3aa: CASSYSKGGIYGYTF
CDR3nt: TGTGCCAGCAGTTACTCTAAGGGGGGGATCTATGGCTACACCTTC
abundance: medium-sized
j_gene: TRBJ1-2
v_gene: TRBV6-5
d_gene: .

CDR3aa: CASSYRQNSPLHF
CDR3nt: TGTGCCAGCAGCTACCGACAGAATTCACCCCTCCACTTT
abundance: few
j_gene: TRBJ1-6
v_gene: TRBV5-5
d_gene: .

CDR3aa: CASTETGWGSNQPQHF
CDR3nt: TGTGCCAGTACAGAGACAGGGTGGGGTAGCAATCAGCCCCAGCATTTT
abundance: .
j_gene: TRBJ1-5
v_gene: TRBV19
d_gene: TRBD1

CDR3aa: CASSQDGQTHYGYTF
CDR3nt: TGCGCCAGCAGCCAAGATGGGCAGACCCACTATGGCTACACCTTC
abundance: .
j_gene: TRBJ1-2
v_gene: TRBV4-3
d_gene: .

CDR3aa: CATGLMYNSPLHF
CDR3nt: TGTGCCACGGGATTGATGTATAATTCACCCCTCCACTTT
abundance: .
j_gene: TRBJ1-6
v_gene: TRBV27
d_gene: .

CDR3aa: CASRGQGDHGYTF
CDR3nt: TGTGCCAGCAGGGGACAGGGTGATCATGGCTACACCTTC
abundance: medium-sized
j_gene: TRBJ1-2
v_gene: TRBV27
d_gene: TRBD1

CDR3aa: CASSYGDSYGYTF
CDR3nt: TGTGCCAGCAGCTATGGGGACAGCTATGGCTACACCTTC
abundance: .
j_gene: TRBJ1-2
v_gene: TRBV7-2
d_gene: TRBD1

CDR3aa: CASRPGQGPQYF
CDR3nt: TGTGCCAGCAGGCCGGGACAGGGGCCCCAGTATTTT
abundance: .
j_gene: TRBJ2-3
v_gene: TRBV6-1
d_gene: TRBD1

CDR3aa: CASSPNTGQGYFEQYF
CDR3nt: TGTGCCAGCTCACCAAACACGGGACAGGGATATTTCGAGCAGTACTTC
abundance: .
j_gene: TRBJ2-7
v_gene: TRBV18
d_gene: TRBD1

CDR3aa: CASSKWGQGNTEAFF
CDR3nt: TGTGCCAGTAGTAAGTGGGGGCAGGGGAACACTGAAGCTTTCTTT
abundance: few
j_gene: TRBJ1-1
v_gene: TRBV19
d_gene: .

CDR3aa: CASSYDSQGSIRGYTF
CDR3nt: TGTGCCAGCAGTTACGACAGCCAGGGGTCGATCCGAGGCTACACCTTC
abundance: .
j_gene: TRBJ1-2
v_gene: TRBV6-5
d_gene: .

CDR3aa: CASSDTGGAYNSPLHF
CDR3nt: TGTGCCAGCAGTGATACAGGGGGCGCCTATAATTCACCCCTCCACTTT
abundance: .
j_gene: TRBJ1-6
v_gene: TRBV6-1
d_gene: TRBD1

CDR3aa: CASRRTGLYGYTF
CDR3nt: TGTGCCAGCAGGCGGACAGGGTTGTATGGCTACACCTTC
abundance: .
j_gene: TRBJ1-2
v_gene: TRBV6-5
d_gene: TRBD1

CDR3aa: CASSRGLGTGDHEQYF
CDR3nt: TGTGCCAGCAGCAGGGGTTTGGGGACAGGGGACCACGAGCAGTACTTC
abundance: .
j_gene: TRBJ2-7
v_gene: TRBV21-1
d_gene: .

CDR3aa: CAWSSGTGALWTDTQYF
CDR3nt: TGTGCCTGGAGTTCCGGGACAGGGGCTCTTTGGACAGATACGCAGTATTTT
abundance: .
j_gene: TRBJ2-3
v_gene: TRBV30
d_gene: TRBD1

CDR3aa: CASSQAGQANEKLFF
CDR3nt: TGCGCCAGCAGCCAAGCCGGACAGGCTAATGAAAAACTGTTTTTT
abundance: few
j_gene: TRBJ1-4
v_gene: TRBV4-3
d_gene: TRBD1

CDR3aa: CAISPGNQPQHF
CDR3nt: TGTGCCATCAGTCCAGGGAATCAGCCCCAGCATTTT
abundance: .
j_gene: TRBJ1-5
v_gene: TRBV10-3
d_gene: .

CDR3aa: CATSRPRLAGVDTQYF
CDR3nt: TGTGCCACCAGCAGACCCCGACTAGCGGGGGTTGATACGCAGTATTTT
abundance: .
j_gene: TRBJ2-3
v_gene: TRBV15
d_gene: TRBD2